The rows below give T cell receptor beta chains drawn from one sample of a study of blood T cell repertoires in COVID-19. Some clones are missing from TCRdb's copy, which holds only in-frame ones; the method was immunoSEQ multiplex PCR. The table lists 350,000 or so clones, about nine tenths of them singletons. Sequenced: PBMCs or T cells enriched from blood (not recorded which). The receptor source for this set is a young woman who had been exposed to COVID-19. Each CDR3 is given with its conserved first and last residue. Fields, in order: J gene, V gene, D gene, clone size, CDR3 length, CDR3 protein, CDR3 DNA. The D gene is left open where the match is weak. Expanded clones get a size class; other rows say once, few or many, or leave the size out.

j_gene: TRBJ2-3
v_gene: TRBV11-2
d_gene: -
abundance: -
len: 16
CDR3aa: CASSLVGGSSTDTQYF
CDR3nt: TGTGCCAGCAGCTTAGTAGGAGGGTCTAGCACAGATACGCAGTATTTT

j_gene: TRBJ2-5
v_gene: TRBV27
d_gene: -
abundance: -
len: 13
CDR3aa: CASSSEDQETQYF
CDR3nt: TGTGCCAGCAGTTCAGAGGACCAAGAGACCCAGTACTTC

j_gene: TRBJ2-3
v_gene: TRBV20-1
d_gene: -
abundance: once
len: 14
CDR3aa: CSASAGAGTDTQYF
CDR3nt: TGCAGTGCTAGTGCTGGGGCGGGCACAGATACGCAGTATTTT

j_gene: TRBJ2-2
v_gene: TRBV28
d_gene: TRBD2
abundance: -
len: 16
CDR3aa: CASSLVLAGYTGELFF
CDR3nt: TGTGCCAGCAGTTTGGTGCTAGCGGGATACACCGGGGAGCTGTTTTTT

j_gene: TRBJ2-3
v_gene: TRBV7-2
d_gene: TRBD2
abundance: -
len: 15
CDR3aa: CASSPGTSVTDTQYF
CDR3nt: TGTGCCAGCAGCCCTGGGACTAGCGTCACAGATACGCAGTATTTT

j_gene: TRBJ2-1
v_gene: TRBV7-6
d_gene: -
abundance: -
len: 15
CDR3aa: CASSSVTSSYNEQFF
CDR3nt: TGTGCCAGCAGCTCGGTTACTAGCTCCTACAATGAGCAGTTCTTC

j_gene: TRBJ2-7
v_gene: TRBV7-9
d_gene: TRBD2
abundance: -
len: 14
CDR3aa: CASSSTSGTYEQYF
CDR3nt: TGTGCCAGCAGCTCGACTAGCGGAACCTACGAGCAGTACTTC

j_gene: TRBJ1-5
v_gene: TRBV19
d_gene: -
abundance: once
len: 15
CDR3aa: CASSSDGERGQPQHF
CDR3nt: TGTGCCAGTAGTTCGGACGGGGAAAGGGGGCAGCCCCAGCATTTT

j_gene: TRBJ2-7
v_gene: TRBV11-3
d_gene: -
abundance: -
len: 13
CDR3aa: CASSLGRSYEQYF
CDR3nt: TGTGCCAGCAGCTTGGGCCGATCCTACGAGCAGTACTTC

j_gene: TRBJ2-3
v_gene: TRBV5-8
d_gene: TRBD1
abundance: -
len: 14
CDR3aa: CASSSMGQTDTQYF
CDR3nt: TGTGCCAGCAGCTCCATGGGACAGACAGATACGCAGTATTTT

j_gene: TRBJ2-1
v_gene: TRBV28
d_gene: -
abundance: -
len: 17
CDR3aa: CASSSRFLAGPYNEQFF
CDR3nt: TGTGCCAGCAGTTCCCGGTTTTTGGCGGGTCCCTACAATGAGCAGTTCTTC

j_gene: TRBJ2-1
v_gene: TRBV5-1
d_gene: -
abundance: -
len: 13
CDR3aa: CASSLASVDEQFF
CDR3nt: TGCGCCAGCAGCTTGGCTAGTGTCGATGAGCAGTTCTTC

j_gene: TRBJ2-1
v_gene: TRBV5-1
d_gene: TRBD2
abundance: -
len: 18
CDR3aa: CASSLPAGLAGGYNEQFF
CDR3nt: TGCGCCAGCAGCTTGCCTGCTGGACTAGCGGGAGGTTACAATGAGCAGTTCTTC

j_gene: TRBJ1-1
v_gene: TRBV11-3
d_gene: TRBD1
abundance: -
len: 13
CDR3aa: CASSPRQGTEAFF
CDR3nt: TGTGCCAGCAGCCCAAGACAGGGCACTGAAGCTTTCTTT

j_gene: TRBJ2-1
v_gene: TRBV6-4
d_gene: TRBD2
abundance: few
len: 15
CDR3aa: CASSDSSGSYNEQFF
CDR3nt: TGTGCCAGCAGTGACTCTAGCGGGAGTTACAATGAGCAGTTCTTC

j_gene: TRBJ2-2
v_gene: TRBV7-3
d_gene: TRBD2
abundance: -
len: 16
CDR3aa: CASSQTSGRNTGELFF
CDR3nt: TGTGCCAGCAGCCAGACGAGCGGGAGGAACACCGGGGAGCTGTTTTTT

j_gene: TRBJ1-6
v_gene: TRBV18
d_gene: TRBD1
abundance: -
len: 15
CDR3aa: CASSPATGFNSPLHF
CDR3nt: TGTGCCAGCTCACCCGCGACAGGGTTTAATTCACCCCTCCACTTT

j_gene: TRBJ2-7
v_gene: TRBV14
d_gene: -
abundance: -
len: 16
CDR3aa: CASSQDREGATYEQYF
CDR3nt: TGTGCCAGCAGCCAAGATCGAGAAGGGGCCACCTACGAGCAGTACTTC

j_gene: TRBJ1-2
v_gene: TRBV7-8
d_gene: -
abundance: -
len: 12
CDR3aa: CASTDTNYGYTF
CDR3nt: TGTGCCAGCACTGACACTAACTATGGCTACACCTTC

j_gene: TRBJ2-4
v_gene: TRBV10-1
d_gene: -
abundance: -
len: 14
CDR3aa: CASTGGVAKNIQYF
CDR3nt: TGCGCCAGCACTGGCGGTGTAGCCAAAAACATTCAGTACTTC

j_gene: TRBJ1-2
v_gene: TRBV7-8
d_gene: -
abundance: -
len: 14
CDR3aa: CASSRDRSSYGYTF
CDR3nt: TGTGCCAGCAGCCGAGACAGAAGTAGCTATGGCTACACCTTC

j_gene: TRBJ2-7
v_gene: TRBV5-1
d_gene: TRBD1
abundance: -
len: 15
CDR3aa: CASSLIGQGAYEQYF
CDR3nt: TGCGCCAGCAGCTTGATAGGGCAGGGGGCATACGAGCAGTACTTC

j_gene: TRBJ2-7
v_gene: TRBV6-5
d_gene: TRBD1
abundance: -
len: 15
CDR3aa: CASSRPGQGTYEQYF
CDR3nt: TGTGCCAGCAGTCGACCGGGACAGGGTACCTACGAGCAGTACTTC

j_gene: TRBJ1-5
v_gene: TRBV6-6
d_gene: TRBD1
abundance: -
len: 13
CDR3aa: CASCRQGNQPQHF
CDR3nt: TGTGCCAGCTGTAGACAGGGTAATCAGCCCCAGCATTTT

j_gene: TRBJ2-3
v_gene: TRBV10-3
d_gene: -
abundance: -
len: 17
CDR3aa: CAISAHLGTRVTDTQYF
CDR3nt: TGTGCCATCAGTGCCCACCTCGGGACTCGAGTCACAGATACGCAGTATTTT

j_gene: TRBJ1-2
v_gene: TRBV18
d_gene: -
abundance: -
len: 14
CDR3aa: CASSPPVEGGGYTF
CDR3nt: TGTGCCAGCTCACCACCGGTCGAGGGAGGCGGCTACACCTTC

j_gene: TRBJ1-4
v_gene: TRBV19
d_gene: -
abundance: -
len: 17
CDR3aa: CASSIGRRQNQNEKLFF
CDR3nt: TGTGCCAGTAGTATCGGCAGGAGGCAAAATCAGAATGAAAAACTGTTTTTT

j_gene: TRBJ2-3
v_gene: TRBV7-3
d_gene: -
abundance: -
len: 16
CDR3aa: CASSLGTQASTDTQYF
CDR3nt: TGTGCCAGCAGCTTAGGAACTCAGGCTAGCACAGATACGCAGTATTTT

j_gene: TRBJ2-7
v_gene: TRBV3-1/TRBV3-2
d_gene: -
abundance: -
len: 13
CDR3aa: CASSQVSNYEQYF
CDR3nt: TGTGCCAGCAGCCAAGTGTCTAACTACGAGCAGTACTTC

j_gene: TRBJ1-6
v_gene: TRBV15
d_gene: -
abundance: few
len: 12
CDR3aa: CATSRTGSPLHF
CDR3nt: TGTGCCACCAGCAGAACGGGTTCGCCCCTCCACTTT

j_gene: TRBJ2-5
v_gene: TRBV18
d_gene: -
abundance: -
len: 15
CDR3aa: CASSSFLQGGETQYF
CDR3nt: TGTGCCAGCTCATCATTTCTACAGGGGGGGGAGACCCAGTACTTC

j_gene: TRBJ2-3
v_gene: TRBV20-1
d_gene: -
abundance: -
len: 14
CDR3aa: CSASITVSTDTQYF
CDR3nt: TGCAGTGCTAGTATAACGGTCTCCACAGATACGCAGTATTTT